This T cell receptor beta chain stems from a study of T cells in women clearing cervical HPV infection. With regard to this clone: Read sequence stops 3 residues before the CDR3 end, and the germline J gene provides the missing end.

From germline, CDR1 is SGHVS and CDR2 FNYEAQ. This CDR3 is 17 amino acids long. With 3 bases clipped from V and 2 bases from J, the junction kept 9 bases outside the gene matches. Genomic DNA, averaging about 1,100 ng per sample, yielded TCR beta CDR3 via immunoSEQ. Produced via immunoSEQ multiplex PCR; TCRdb's table is partial and in-frame only. The listing contains fewer than 35,000 clones. Specimen: blood buffy coat. The chain recombines TRBV7-6 with TRBJ2-1; 8 positions match TRBD2. The sequence derives from a woman between 18 and 70 years old with a cervical HPV16 infection that either progressed to CIN3+ or cleared (not recorded which). Partial CDR3 DNA: TGTGCCAGCAGCTTGAATCCCGGGACTAGGACCTACAATGAG. Translated: CASSLNPGTRTYNE. Given in full, the CDR3 is CASSLNPGTRTYNEQFF.